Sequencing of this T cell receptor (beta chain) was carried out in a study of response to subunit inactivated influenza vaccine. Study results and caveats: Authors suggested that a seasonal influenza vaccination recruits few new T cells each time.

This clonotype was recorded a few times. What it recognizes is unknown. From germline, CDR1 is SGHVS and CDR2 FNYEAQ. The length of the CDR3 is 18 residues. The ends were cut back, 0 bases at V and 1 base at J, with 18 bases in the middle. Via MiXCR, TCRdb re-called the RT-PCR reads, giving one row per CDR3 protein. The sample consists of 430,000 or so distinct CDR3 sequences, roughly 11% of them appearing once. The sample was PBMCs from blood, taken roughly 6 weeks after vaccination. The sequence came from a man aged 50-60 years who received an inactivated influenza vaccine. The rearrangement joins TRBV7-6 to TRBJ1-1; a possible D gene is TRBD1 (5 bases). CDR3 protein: CASSLASWGVPENTEAFF. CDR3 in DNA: TGTGCCAGCAGCTTAGCGTCCTGGGGGGTTCCGGAGAACACTGAAGCTTTCTTT. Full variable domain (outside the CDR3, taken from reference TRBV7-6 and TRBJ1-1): GAGVSQSPRYKVTKRGQDVALRCDPISGHVSLYWYRQALGQGPEFLTYFNYEAQQDKSGLPNDRFSAERPEGSISTLTIQRTEQRDSAMYRCASSLASWGVPENTEAFFGQGTRLTVV.